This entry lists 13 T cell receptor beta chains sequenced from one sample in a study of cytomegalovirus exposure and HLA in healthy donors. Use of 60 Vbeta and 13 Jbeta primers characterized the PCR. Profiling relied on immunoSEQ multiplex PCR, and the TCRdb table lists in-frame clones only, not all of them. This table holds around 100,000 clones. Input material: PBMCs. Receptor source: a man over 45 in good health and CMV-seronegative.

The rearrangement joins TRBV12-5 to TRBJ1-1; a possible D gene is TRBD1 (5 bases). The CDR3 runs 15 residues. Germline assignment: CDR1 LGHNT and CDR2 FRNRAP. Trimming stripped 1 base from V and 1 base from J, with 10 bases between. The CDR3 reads CASGLALTGNTEAFF. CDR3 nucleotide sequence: TGTGCTAGTGGTTTGGCGTTAACAGGGAACACTGAAGCTTTCTTT.

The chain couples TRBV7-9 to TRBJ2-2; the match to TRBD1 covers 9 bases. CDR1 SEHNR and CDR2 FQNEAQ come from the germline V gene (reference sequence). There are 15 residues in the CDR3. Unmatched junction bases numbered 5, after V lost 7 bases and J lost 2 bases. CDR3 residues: CASNPDRGNTGELFF. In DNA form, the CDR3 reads TGTGCCAGCAATCCGGACAGGGGAAACACCGGGGAGCTGTTTTTT. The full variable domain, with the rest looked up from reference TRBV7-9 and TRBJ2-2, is DTGVSQNPRHKITKRGQNVTFRCDPISEHNRLYWYRQTLGQGPEFLTYFQNEAQLEKSRLLSDRFSAERPKGSFSTLEIQRTEQGDSAMYLCASNPDRGNTGELFFGEGSRLTVL.

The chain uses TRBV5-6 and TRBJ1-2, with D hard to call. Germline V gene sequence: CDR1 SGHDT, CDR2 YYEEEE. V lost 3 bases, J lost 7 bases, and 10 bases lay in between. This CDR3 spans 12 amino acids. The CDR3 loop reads CASSWVRGGYTF. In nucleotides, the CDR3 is TGTGCCAGCAGCTGGGTGCGGGGTGGCTACACCTTC.

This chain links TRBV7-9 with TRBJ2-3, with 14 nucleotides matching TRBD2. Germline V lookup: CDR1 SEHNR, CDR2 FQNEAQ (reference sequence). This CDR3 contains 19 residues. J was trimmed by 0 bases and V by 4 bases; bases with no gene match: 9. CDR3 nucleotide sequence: TGTGCCAGCAGCTCCACGGGACTAGCGGGGGAGACTAGCACAGATACGCAGTATTTT. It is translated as CASSSTGLAGETSTDTQYF.

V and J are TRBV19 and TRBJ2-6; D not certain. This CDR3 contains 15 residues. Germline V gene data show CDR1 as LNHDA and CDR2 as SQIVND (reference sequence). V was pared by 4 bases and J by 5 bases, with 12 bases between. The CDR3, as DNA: TGTGCCAGTAGTACCGGAAAGACTTGGGCCAACGTCCTGACTTTC. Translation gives CASSTGKTWANVLTF.

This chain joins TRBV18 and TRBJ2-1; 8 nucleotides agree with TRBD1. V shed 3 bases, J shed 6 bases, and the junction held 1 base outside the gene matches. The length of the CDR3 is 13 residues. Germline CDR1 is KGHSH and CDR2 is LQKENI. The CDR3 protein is CASSPDRGNEQFF. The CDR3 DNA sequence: TGTGCCAGCTCACCCGACAGGGGCAATGAGCAGTTCTTC.

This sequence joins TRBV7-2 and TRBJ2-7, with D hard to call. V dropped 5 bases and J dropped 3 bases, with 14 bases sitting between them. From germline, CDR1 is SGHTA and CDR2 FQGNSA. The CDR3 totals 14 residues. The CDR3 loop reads CASSRVDRFYEQYF. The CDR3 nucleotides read TGTGCCAGCAGCCGAGTTGATCGATTCTACGAGCAGTACTTC.

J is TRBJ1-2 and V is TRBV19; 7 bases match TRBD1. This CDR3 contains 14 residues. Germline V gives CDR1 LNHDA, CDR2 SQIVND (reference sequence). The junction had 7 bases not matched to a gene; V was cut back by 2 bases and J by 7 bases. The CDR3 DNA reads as TGTGCCAGTAGTATACCGACAGGGTTGGGTGGCTACACCTTC. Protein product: CASSIPTGLGGYTF.

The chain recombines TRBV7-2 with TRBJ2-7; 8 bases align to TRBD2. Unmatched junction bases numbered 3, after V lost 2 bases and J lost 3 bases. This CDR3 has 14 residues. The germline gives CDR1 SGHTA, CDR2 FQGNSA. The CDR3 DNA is TGTGCCAGCAGCTTATTTACTAGCGGCTACGAGCAGTACTTC. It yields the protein CASSLFTSGYEQYF.

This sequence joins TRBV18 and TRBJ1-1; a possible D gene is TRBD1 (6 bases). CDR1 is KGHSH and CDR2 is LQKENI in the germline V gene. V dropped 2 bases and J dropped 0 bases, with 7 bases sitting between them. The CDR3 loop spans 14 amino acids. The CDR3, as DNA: TGTGCCAGCTCACCAGGGACACTGAACACTGAAGCTTTCTTT. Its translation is CASSPGTLNTEAFF.

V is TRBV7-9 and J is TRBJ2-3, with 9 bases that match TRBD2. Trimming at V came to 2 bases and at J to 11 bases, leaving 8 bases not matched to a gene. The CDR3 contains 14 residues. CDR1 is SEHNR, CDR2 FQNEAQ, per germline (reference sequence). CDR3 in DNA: TGTGCCAGCAGCTTACGGGCTAGCGGGATTGAGCAGTATTTT. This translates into CASSLRASGIEQYF.

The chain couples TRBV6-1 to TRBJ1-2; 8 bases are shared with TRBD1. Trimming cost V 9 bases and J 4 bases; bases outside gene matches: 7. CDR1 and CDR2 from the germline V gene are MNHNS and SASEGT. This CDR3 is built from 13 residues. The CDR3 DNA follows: TGTGCCAGTCACGGGACAGGAGTCTATGGCTACACCTTC. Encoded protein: CASHGTGVYGYTF.

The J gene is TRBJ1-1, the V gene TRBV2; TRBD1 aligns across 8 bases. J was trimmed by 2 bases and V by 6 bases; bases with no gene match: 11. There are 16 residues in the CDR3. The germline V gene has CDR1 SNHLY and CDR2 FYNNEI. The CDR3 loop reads CASSARIGTGNTEAFF. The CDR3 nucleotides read TGTGCCAGCAGCGCTCGGATTGGGACAGGAAACACTGAAGCTTTCTTT.